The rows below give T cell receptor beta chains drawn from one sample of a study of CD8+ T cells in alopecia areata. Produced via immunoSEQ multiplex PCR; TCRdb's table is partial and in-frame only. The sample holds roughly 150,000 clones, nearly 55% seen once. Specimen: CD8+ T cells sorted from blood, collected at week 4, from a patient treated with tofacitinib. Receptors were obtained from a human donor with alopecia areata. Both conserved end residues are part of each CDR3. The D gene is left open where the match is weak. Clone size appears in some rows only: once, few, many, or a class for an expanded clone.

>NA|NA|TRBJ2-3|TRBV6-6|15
TGTGCCAGCAGTGACACCTCGGGCGGCACAGATACGCAGTATTTT
CASSDTSGGTDTQYF
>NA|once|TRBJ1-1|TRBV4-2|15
TGTGCCAGCAGCCCCTCCGTGGGGGTAGACACTGAAGCTTTCTTT
CASSPSVGVDTEAFF
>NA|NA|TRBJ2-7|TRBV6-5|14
TGTGCCAGCAGTTCCACGGACACCCCCTACGAGCAGTACTTC
CASSSTDTPYEQYF
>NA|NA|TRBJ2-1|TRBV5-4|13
TGTGCCAGCAGCTTGGCTAGGGGCAATGAGCAGTTCTTC
CASSLARGNEQFF
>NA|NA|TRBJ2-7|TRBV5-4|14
TGTGCCAGCAGCCAAGGAGGGACATCATACGAGCAGTACTTC
CASSQGGTSYEQYF
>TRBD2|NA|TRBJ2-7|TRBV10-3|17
TGTGCCATCAGCGGACTAGCGGGGGGACGAAGCTCCTACGAGCAGTACTTC
CAISGLAGGRSSYEQYF
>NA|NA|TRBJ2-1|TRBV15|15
TGTGCCACCAGCGGGGACATTCGGGCCCCCAATGAGCAGTTCTTC
CATSGDIRAPNEQFF
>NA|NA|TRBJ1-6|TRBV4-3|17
TGCGCCAGCAGCCAAGATAGTTGGGCAGGGAGTAATTCACCCCTCCACTTT
CASSQDSWAGSNSPLHF
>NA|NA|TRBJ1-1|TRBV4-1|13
TGCGCCAGCAGCCGGGGTTGGAACACTGAAGCTTTCTTT
CASSRGWNTEAFF
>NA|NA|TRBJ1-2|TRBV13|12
TGTGCCAGCAGCTTTGGTCGGGATGGCTACACCTTC
CASSFGRDGYTF
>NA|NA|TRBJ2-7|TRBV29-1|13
TGCAGCGTTTCACGGGACGGCTCCTACGAGCAGTACTTC
CSVSRDGSYEQYF
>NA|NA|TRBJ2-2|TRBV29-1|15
TGCAGCGTTGAGACTAGGGGGATGAACACCGGGGAGCTGTTTTTT
CSVETRGMNTGELFF
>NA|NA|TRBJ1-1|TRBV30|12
TGTGCCTGGAGTGTACAAGGGGGGGAAGCTTTCTTT
CAWSVQGGEAFF
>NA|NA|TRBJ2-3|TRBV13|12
TGTGCCAGCAGTTTATCAGGGGATACGCAGTATTTT
CASSLSGDTQYF
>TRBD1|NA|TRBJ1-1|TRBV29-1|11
TGCAGCGTTCCAACAGGGGTTGAAGCTTTCTTT
CSVPTGVEAFF
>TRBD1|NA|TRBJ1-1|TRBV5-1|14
TGCGCCAGCAGCTATGGACAGGGATTCACTGAAGCTTTCTTT
CASSYGQGFTEAFF
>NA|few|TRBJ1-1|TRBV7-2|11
TGTGCCAGCACCTACGGTTGGGGAGCTTTCTTT
CASTYGWGAFF
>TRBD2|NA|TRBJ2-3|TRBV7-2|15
TGTGCCAGCAGCTTGAGACTAGCGGGACCAGATACGCAGTATTTT
CASSLRLAGPDTQYF
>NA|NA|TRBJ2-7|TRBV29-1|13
TGCAGCGTGAGAGGGACGGATGCCTACGAGCAGTACTTC
CSVRGTDAYEQYF
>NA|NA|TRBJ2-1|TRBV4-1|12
TGCGCCAGCAGCCAACGGTCAGATGAGCAGTTCTTC
CASSQRSDEQFF
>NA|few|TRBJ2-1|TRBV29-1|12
TGCAGCGTTGAGGCCGTGGTTCATGAGCAGTTCTTC
CSVEAVVHEQFF
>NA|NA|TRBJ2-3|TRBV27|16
TGTGCCAGCAGTTCCCTGGAGGGGAGAAGCACAGATACGCAGTATTTT
CASSSLEGRSTDTQYF
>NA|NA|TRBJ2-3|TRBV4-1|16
TGCGCCAGCAGCCAAGATGACAGGTTCCTGGCAGATACGCAGTATTTT
CASSQDDRFLADTQYF
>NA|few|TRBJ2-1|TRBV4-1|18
TGCGCCAGCAGCCAGATTCGCCCCAATCCGTGGGGTAGAAATGAGCAGTTCTTC
CASSQIRPNPWGRNEQFF
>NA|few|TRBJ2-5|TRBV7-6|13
TGTGCCAGCAGCTTAGGAGGCGGGGAGACCCAGTACTTC
CASSLGGGETQYF
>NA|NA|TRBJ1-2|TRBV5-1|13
TGCGCCAGCAGCTTGGCGGGGGCAGCTGGCTACACCTTC
CASSLAGAAGYTF
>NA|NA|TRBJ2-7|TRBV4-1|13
TGCGCCAGCAGCCTTTACTTTGGGGACGAGCAGTACTTC
CASSLYFGDEQYF
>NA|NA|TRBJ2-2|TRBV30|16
TGTGCCTGGAGTTTCAGCGTACAGCCTTTTACCGGGGAGCTGTTTTTT
CAWSFSVQPFTGELFF
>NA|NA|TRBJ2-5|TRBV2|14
TGTGCCAGCAGTGAGTCTAGCTGGGAAGAGACCCAGTACTTC
CASSESSWEETQYF
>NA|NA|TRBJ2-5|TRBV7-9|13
TGTGCCAGCAGCTTAACTTCCCTAGAGACCCAGTACTTC
CASSLTSLETQYF
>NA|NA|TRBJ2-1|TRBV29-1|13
TGCAGCCTTGTTCGGGGTCTCTACAATGAGCAGTTCTTC
CSLVRGLYNEQFF
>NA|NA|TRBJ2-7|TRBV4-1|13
TGCGCCAGCAGCCAAGAGTGGGACTACGAGCAGTACTTC
CASSQEWDYEQYF
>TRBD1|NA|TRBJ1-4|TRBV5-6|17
TGTGCCAGCAGCATCAAGACAGGGATTGCAACTAATGAAAAACTGTTTTTT
CASSIKTGIATNEKLFF
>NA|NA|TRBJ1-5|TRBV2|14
TGTGCCAGCAGTGAAGAAGAAGGACTTCAGCCCCAGCATTTT
CASSEEEGLQPQHF
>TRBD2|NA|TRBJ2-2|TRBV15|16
TGTGCCACCAGGAAGACGACTAGCGAGCGCACCGGGGAGCTGTTTTTT
CATRKTTSERTGELFF
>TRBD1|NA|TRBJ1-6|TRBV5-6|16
TGTGCCAGCAGCGTGCAATCAGGGGGTCAGAGGTCACCCCTCCACTTT
CASSVQSGGQRSPLHF
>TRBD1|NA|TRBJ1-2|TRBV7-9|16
TGTGCCAGCAGCTCCGGGACAGGGACCGCTAACTATGGCTACACCTTC
CASSSGTGTANYGYTF
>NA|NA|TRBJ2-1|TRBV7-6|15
TGTGCCAGCAGCTTAGCGAGGGGGGTGGGCAATGAGCAGTTCTTC
CASSLARGVGNEQFF
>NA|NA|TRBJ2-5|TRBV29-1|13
TGCAGCGTTGAATATAGGGCAAGTGTGACCCAGTACTTC
CSVEYRASVTQYF
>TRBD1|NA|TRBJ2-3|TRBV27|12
TGTGCCAGCAGTTTGCAGGGGGCGCCCCAGTATTTT
CASSLQGAPQYF
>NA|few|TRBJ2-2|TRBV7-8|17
TGTGCCAGCAGCCAACTGCGCGGGGTGAAGAACACCGGGGAGCTGTTTTTT
CASSQLRGVKNTGELFF
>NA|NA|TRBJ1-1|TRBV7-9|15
TGTGCCAGCAGCTCATACACAGGGTTGAACACTGAAGCTTTCTTT
CASSSYTGLNTEAFF
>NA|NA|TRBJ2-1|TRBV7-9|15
TGTGCCAGCAGCCTCTCCCGGGACATGGGGGATGAGCAGTTCTTC
CASSLSRDMGDEQFF
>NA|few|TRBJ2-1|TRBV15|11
TGTGCCACCAGCAGAGAAGGAGAGCAGTTCTTC
CATSREGEQFF
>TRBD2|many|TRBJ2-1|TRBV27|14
TGTGCCAGCAGGTTAGCGGGGGCCCTCAATGAGCAGTTCTTC
CASRLAGALNEQFF
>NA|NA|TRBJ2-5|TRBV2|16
TGTGCCAGCAGTGATGGAACAGGACTCCCCATTTCGTCCCAGTACTTC
CASSDGTGLPISSQYF
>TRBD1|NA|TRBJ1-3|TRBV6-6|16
TGTGCCAGCAGTTGGGACAGATCTAGCTCTGGAAACACCATATATTTT
CASSWDRSSSGNTIYF
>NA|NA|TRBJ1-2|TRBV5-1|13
TGCGCCAGCAGCTTGGTTCTTAACTATGGCTACACCTTC
CASSLVLNYGYTF
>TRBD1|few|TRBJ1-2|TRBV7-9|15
TGTGCCAGCAGCTCGGGACAGGGGGCCTCCTATGGCTACACCTTC
CASSSGQGASYGYTF
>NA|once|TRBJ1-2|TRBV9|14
TGTGCCAGCAGCGTAGATAGCAGGGACTATGGCTACACCTTC
CASSVDSRDYGYTF
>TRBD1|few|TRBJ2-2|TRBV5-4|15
TGTGCCAGCAGCTTGACAGGGGTGGACACCGGGGAGCTGTTTTTT
CASSLTGVDTGELFF
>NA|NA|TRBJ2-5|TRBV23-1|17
TGCGCCAGCAGTCAATCGGGGGGACCTGGAAGGGAAGAGACCCAGTACTTC
CASSQSGGPGREETQYF
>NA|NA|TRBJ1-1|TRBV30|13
TGTGCCTGGAATGCAGACCCGAACACTGAAGCTTTCTTT
CAWNADPNTEAFF
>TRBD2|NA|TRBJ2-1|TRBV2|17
TGTGCCAGCAGTGAAGTAGTAGTAGCGGGGGGCTACAATGAGCAGTTCTTC
CASSEVVVAGGYNEQFF
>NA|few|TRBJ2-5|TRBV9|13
TGTGCCAGCAGCGTATACGACGGAGAGACCCAGTACTTC
CASSVYDGETQYF
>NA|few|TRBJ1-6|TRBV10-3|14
TGTGCCATCAGTGACATCCCAGGGGATTCACCCCTCCACTTT
CAISDIPGDSPLHF
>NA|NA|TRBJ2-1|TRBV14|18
TGTGCCAGCAGCCAAGACGGCGGGCCACCCCTGGGCTACAATGAGCAGTTCTTC
CASSQDGGPPLGYNEQFF
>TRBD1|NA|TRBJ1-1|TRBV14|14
TGTGCCAGCAGCCAAGCGGACAGGGACACTGAAGCTTTCTTT
CASSQADRDTEAFF
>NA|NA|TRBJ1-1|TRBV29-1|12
TGCAGCGTTAATCAGGGAGGGACTGAAGCTTTCTTT
CSVNQGGTEAFF